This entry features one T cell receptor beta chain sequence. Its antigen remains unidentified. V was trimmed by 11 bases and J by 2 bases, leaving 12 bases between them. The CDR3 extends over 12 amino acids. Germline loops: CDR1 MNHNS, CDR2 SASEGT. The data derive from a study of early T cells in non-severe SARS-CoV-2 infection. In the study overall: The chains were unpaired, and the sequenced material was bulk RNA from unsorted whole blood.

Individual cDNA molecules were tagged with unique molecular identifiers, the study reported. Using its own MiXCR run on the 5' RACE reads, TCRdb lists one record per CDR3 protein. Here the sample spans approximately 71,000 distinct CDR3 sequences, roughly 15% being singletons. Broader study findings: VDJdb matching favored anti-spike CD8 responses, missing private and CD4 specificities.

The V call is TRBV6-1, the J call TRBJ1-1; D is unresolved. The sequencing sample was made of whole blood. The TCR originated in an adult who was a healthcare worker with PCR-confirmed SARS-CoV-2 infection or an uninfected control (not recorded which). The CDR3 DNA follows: TGTGCCGGACGAGGGCCCAACACTGAAGCTTTCTTT. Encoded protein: CAGRGPNTEAFF.